This T cell receptor (beta chain) is from a study of cytomegalovirus exposure and HLA in healthy donors. Study-level information: Earlier, 117 million unique TCR beta sequences were recovered from roughly 200 million T cells by an analysis. Points from the study as a whole: Presence/absence results assume similar sequencing depth per donor, which may not hold. 87-base-pair reads could not separate some V segments, including TRBV6-2 and TRBV6-3.

Amplification used 60 Vbeta primers and 13 Jbeta primers. Source study methods: In a later analysis, of 79 million or so unique beta chains, approximately 10 million appeared in at least two donors. The protocol was immunoSEQ multiplex PCR, while the TCRdb copy is restricted to in-frame clones and leaves out a portion. D and trimming come from the DNA, and the V and J calls and clone size come from that table. The sample lists around 150,000 clones, over 70% seen once, with approximately 7% in the top ten. The CDR3 contains 15 residues. V shed 3 bases and J shed 3 bases, with 12 bases lying between them. Looked up from germline, CDR1 is SGHVS and CDR2 is FQNEAQ. This clone was observed once. What it binds is not known.

This receptor was obtained from a man aged 40-49 years in good health and CMV-seropositive. Sequenced: PBMCs. V is TRBV7-8 and J is TRBJ1-5; D perhaps matches TRBD1 (6 bases). The CDR3 is CASSFSQGYNQPQHF. The CDR3 bases are TGTGCCAGCAGCTTTTCACAGGGCTACAATCAGCCCCAGCATTTT.